This TCR beta chain was identified in a study of blood T cell repertoires in COVID-19. Overall study: Samples taken during acute and convalescent COVID-19 were collected in the United States, Italy and Spain.

Per the original methods: Amplification of reference gene primers provided the estimated nucleated cell counts. Method: immunoSEQ multiplex PCR; TCRdb's copy keeps in-frame clones and lacks some. V and J calls and clone size are copied from that table; D and trimming were computed from the DNA. The sample has fewer than 400,000 clones; approximately 82% are singletons. The CDR3 spans 19 residues. Germline loops: CDR1 MDHEN, CDR2 SYDVKM. V lost 3 bases and J 2 bases, leaving 23 bases between the germline ends. The TCR originated in a man under 40 with active or convalescent COVID-19. The chain joins TRBV28 to TRBJ2-4; TRBD1 might be the D (7 bases). Specimen: peripheral blood. The CDR3 DNA sequence: TGTGCCAGCAGTTTGTCGGCCTTCGGAGGGGGCGCCCCCAAAAACATTCAGTACTTC. It encodes CASSLSAFGGGAPKNIQYF.